A selection of T cell receptor beta chains follows, all from one sample in a study of blood T cells in healthy people across ages. TCRdb used MiXCR to reprocess the 5' RACE reads, holding one entry per CDR3 protein. This sample has approximately 880,000 distinct CDR3 sequences, with roughly 48% found just once. The sequenced sample consisted of blood. The receptors were sampled from a man in his thirties or forties in good health. The conserved cysteine and the conserved F or W are not part of the CDR3 here. The order of the fields is D gene, J gene, V gene, CDR3 protein. The D gene is left open where the match is weak.

>-|TRBJ2-2|TRBV3-1
ASSRRIGNTGELF
>TRBD1|TRBJ2-7|TRBV20-1
SATRQGASEQY
>-|TRBJ2-4|TRBV7-3
ASSPGQRNIQY
>-|TRBJ2-3|TRBV5-1
ASRTRTPTDTQY
>TRBD1|TRBJ1-2|TRBV25-1
ASSDRGPNYGYT
>TRBD1|TRBJ1-1|TRBV29-1
SVSGQGGNTEAF
>-|TRBJ2-5|TRBV18
ASSDKVTQY
>TRBD2|TRBJ2-1|TRBV6-4
ASSDGTSGDPSHEQF
>TRBD2|TRBJ2-3|TRBV5-1
ASSLDSGGLDTQY
>-|TRBJ2-7|TRBV10-3
AISESVGGGYEQY
>-|TRBJ2-6|TRBV4-1
ASSQDNRGPFGANVLT
>TRBD1|TRBJ2-7|TRBV6-2/TRBV6-3
ASSYLGQGATEQY
>-|TRBJ1-1|TRBV7-9
ASSALNTEAF
>-|-|TRBV9
ASSPRVALSEQY
>-|TRBJ2-1|TRBV4-3
ASSPRSAAGGNEQF
>-|TRBJ1-3|TRBV7-9
ATPGINSGNTIY
>TRBD1|TRBJ2-4|TRBV10-3
AVSGRDRGAYGQY
>-|TRBJ2-5|TRBV10-3
AIRPVQGRETQY
>-|TRBJ1-1|TRBV7-3
ASSTLTPGAEAF
>-|TRBJ1-6|TRBV6-5
ASSRTRGTYNSPLH
>TRBD1|TRBJ2-7|TRBV28
ASGSGTGTYEQY
>TRBD2|TRBJ2-1|TRBV27
ASTRGGPSYNEQF
>-|TRBJ2-2|TRBV5-1
ASSLGYDRDPGELF
>TRBD2|TRBJ2-3|TRBV9
ASSVNSGGWTDTQY
>-|TRBJ2-7|TRBV4-1
ASSQAGMGVSYEQY
>-|TRBJ1-4|TRBV20-1
SARTLSNEKLF
>-|TRBJ2-7|TRBV3-1
ASTGAYEQY
>-|TRBJ2-5|TRBV7-9
ASRRIPTETQY
>-|TRBJ2-5|TRBV20-1
SARQGGGSETQY
>-|TRBJ2-1|TRBV7-9
ASSVVRDLNNEQF
>-|TRBJ2-6|TRBV20-1
SARVDTSGANVLT